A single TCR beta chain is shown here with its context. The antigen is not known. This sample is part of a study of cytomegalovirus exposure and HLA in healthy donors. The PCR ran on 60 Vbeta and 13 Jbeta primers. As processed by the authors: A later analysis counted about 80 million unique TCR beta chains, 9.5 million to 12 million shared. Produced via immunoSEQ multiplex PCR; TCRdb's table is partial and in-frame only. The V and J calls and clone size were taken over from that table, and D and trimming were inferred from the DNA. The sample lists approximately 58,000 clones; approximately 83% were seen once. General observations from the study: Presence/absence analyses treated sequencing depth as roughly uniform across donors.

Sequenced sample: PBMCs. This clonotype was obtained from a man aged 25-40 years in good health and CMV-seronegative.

The CDR3: CATSRGVLRGTIYF. In nucleotides, the CDR3 is TGTGCCACCAGCAGAGGGGTTCTCCGGGGCACCATATATTTT. The V call is TRBV15, the J call TRBJ1-3; D not resolved. V gave up 1 base and J gave up 9 bases, with 13 bases separating them. CDR3 length: 14 amino acids. CDR1 and CDR2 (germline): LNHNV, YYDKDF (reference sequence).